This TCR beta chain was captured in a study of somatic mutations in cytotoxic T cells in rheumatoid arthritis. Study results and limitations: About an eighth of the roughly 60 patients had a largest CD8+ clone above 20% of CD8+ cells. Multiple comparisons were not accounted for in the slight TRBV07 underrepresentation seen in rheumatoid arthritis patients.

On this clone itself: The antigen is not known.

Some clones are missing from TCRdb's copy, which holds only in-frame ones; the method was immunoSEQ multiplex PCR. Counted here are 6,000 or so clones, about 72% occurring once; the ten biggest clones make up roughly 27%. Germline lookup yields CDR1 MGHRA and CDR2 YSYEKL. Trimming removed 0 bases from V and 0 bases from J, with 18 bases in between. This CDR3 has 19 amino acids. The specimen was CD8+ T cells sorted from blood, collected at a follow-up visit. This chain connects TRBV4-1 to TRBJ2-1; weak D call: TRBD1 (5 bases). This receptor was taken from a woman in her 70s with rheumatoid arthritis. The CDR3 sequence: CASSQDRLHRQGSYNEQFF. The DNA of the CDR3 is TGCGCCAGCAGCCAAGATCGGCTCCACCGTCAGGGCTCCTACAATGAGCAGTTCTTC.